A selection of T cell receptor beta chains follows, all from one sample in a study of blood T cells in healthy people across ages. TCRdb re-analysed the 5' RACE reads in MiXCR, keeping a single row per CDR3 protein. The sample lists approximately 600,000 distinct CDR3 sequences; roughly three fifths were seen once. Sequencing was performed on blood. These receptors all come from a man in his sixties in good health. CDR3s include the opening cysteine and the closing phenylalanine or tryptophan. Not every row has a clone size; where given, it reads once, few, many or a size class.

v_call clone_size cdr3_aa
TRBV11-2 few CASSPGSLGSYEQYF
TRBV25-1 NA CASSEYGASGSYEQYF
TRBV25-1 NA CASSALQAGGYTF
TRBV5-1 NA CASSPDAVSYNEQFF
TRBV7-2 NA CASSLETGLGETQYF
TRBV12-3/TRBV12-4 NA CASSQIGGRASEKLFF
TRBV4-1 few CASSARDSEAGTQYF
TRBV11-2 few CASSPGALSSYEQYF
TRBV7-2 few CASSTGQGTPQYF
TRBV7-2 few CASSLTAAGVSQETQYF
TRBV4-1 few CASSHPGPATEAFF
TRBV12-3/TRBV12-4 NA CASTLGGSTGELFF
TRBV10-3 NA CAISDQQGTHTGELFF
TRBV18 NA CASSPPTNYEQYF
TRBV27 many CASSPGLPRETQYF
TRBV20-1 NA CSARTAGQVQETQYF
TRBV20-1 many CSARPSPGLRNRAETEAFF
TRBV27 NA CASSWRKGETQYF
TRBV20-1 once CSASSSGGETQYF
TRBV9 NA CASSPTVGDNYGYTF
TRBV6-2/TRBV6-3 NA CAGRQGINYEQYF
TRBV18 few CASSSPGQGGETQYF
TRBV14 few CASSQDGWGQYF
TRBV7-2 NA CASSPPVGGGWKNIQYF
TRBV14 NA CASSTTSNEQIF
TRBV20-1 NA CSARGWTKTNYGYTF
TRBV20-1 few CSARVSKDTQYF
TRBV6-6 NA CASSYGGGSSYNEQFF
TRBV5-1 NA CASSLAGDQDTQYF
TRBV3-1 NA CASSLGGQGRAQYF
TRBV10-3 many CAISEGGSTDTQYF
TRBV10-1 NA CASSESGAGGLETQYF
TRBV3-1 NA CASSQVASGEETQYF
TRBV6-2/TRBV6-3 NA CASSYQVGSTYEQYF
TRBV5-1 few CASSLTDLYQETQYF
TRBV4-1 few CASSQDRGQGVHQPQHF
TRBV23-1 NA CASSQSRTEQYF
TRBV6-1 few CASSEESGSPLHF
TRBV7-9 few CASSHSGDEQYF
TRBV24-1 NA CATQGGEITGELFF
TRBV18 NA CASSLNTESSYTF
TRBV12-3/TRBV12-4 NA CASSLFGSSTDTQYF
TRBV14 NA CASSQVSHYGYTF
TRBV3-1 NA CASSSGTGGRGNTIYF
TRBV5-1 NA CASSLAGKYGYTF
TRBV29-1 NA CSVDPLGGFTEAFF
TRBV20-1 NA CSARDRASVSGYTF
TRBV9 few CASSSRDNEQFF
TRBV10-3 NA CAIRDPGVGQYF
TRBV7-2 NA CASSAGGLQETQYF
TRBV14 NA CASSPRVVAGVGYTF
TRBV12-3/TRBV12-4 NA CASSLGTGRSGYTF
TRBV15 few CATSRDRFGGGKTQYF